These T cell receptor beta chains were read from a single sample in a study of blood T cells in healthy people across ages. TCRdb recomputed calls from the 5' RACE reads with MiXCR, one row per CDR3 protein. In the table there are under 700,000 distinct CDR3 sequences, around 24% of which are singletons. The sample was also reused in another study, on T cells of mothers and their children.

The sequencing sample was made of blood. All receptors derive from a boy between 10 and 17 years old in good health. Each CDR3 is given with its conserved first and last residue. D genes are given only for firm matches. Size tells how often a clone was seen (once, few, many) or the class of an expanded clone, and some rows leave it out.

-,TRBV18,TRBD1,TRBJ2-5,CASSPPRDRGSQETQYF,TGTGCCAGCTCACCACCCCGGGACAGGGGATCACAAGAGACCCAGTACTTC
many,TRBV18,-,TRBJ1-4,CASSPGTNEKLFF,TGTGCCAGCTCGCCAGGAACTAATGAAAAACTGTTTTTT
-,TRBV28,-,TRBJ2-7,CASSLRYQGGAHSYEQYF,TGTGCCAGCAGTTTAAGGTATCAGGGAGGAGCACACTCCTACGAGCAGTACTTC
-,TRBV7-9,TRBD2,TRBJ2-3,CASNYPGTSDTDTQYF,TGTGCCAGCAACTACCCCGGGACTAGCGACACAGATACGCAGTATTTT
-,TRBV24-1,TRBD2,TRBJ2-3,CATSEGASGTDTQYF,TGTGCCACCAGTGAAGGGGCTAGCGGGACAGATACGCAGTATTTT
-,TRBV15,-,TRBJ1-4,CATSRAWGTGEKLFF,TGTGCCACCAGCAGAGCGTGGGGGACGGGTGAAAAACTGTTTTTT
few,TRBV14,TRBD2,TRBJ2-1,CASSQAGGPTDEQFF,TGTGCCAGCAGCCAAGCGGGAGGGCCTACTGATGAGCAGTTCTTC
-,TRBV28,-,TRBJ2-7,CASSLLLLSGPSGEEQYF,TGTGCCAGCAGCCTACTATTATTGTCGGGGCCCAGTGGGGAGGAGCAGTACTTC
few,TRBV21-1,-,TRBJ2-4,CASSKKFAGTARKNIQYF,TGTGCCAGCAGCAAAAAGTTTGCCGGGACAGCTAGAAAAAACATTCAGTACTTC
-,TRBV28,TRBD1,TRBJ1-4,CASSVFRGGSEKLFF,TGTGCCAGCAGTGTATTCAGGGGGGGAAGTGAAAAACTGTTTTTT
-,TRBV5-1,-,TRBJ2-6,CASSSWGSGANVLTF,TGCGCCAGCAGCTCTTGGGGCTCTGGGGCCAACGTCCTGACTTTC
few,TRBV9,-,TRBJ2-7,CASSAAGAAYEQYF,TGTGCCAGCAGTGCTGCGGGGGCGGCCTACGAGCAGTACTTC
-,TRBV19,-,TRBJ1-2,CASSIGEGSYGYTF,TGTGCCAGTAGTATAGGCGAGGGATCCTATGGCTACACCTTC
-,TRBV19,-,TRBJ1-2,CASKGRLYGYTF,TGTGCCAGTAAGGGACGGCTGTATGGCTACACCTTC
-,TRBV2,-,TRBJ1-1,CASSSPTGRNTEAFF,TGTGCCAGCAGTTCCCCGACAGGAAGGAACACTGAAGCTTTCTTT
few,TRBV6-2/TRBV6-3,-,TRBJ1-1,CASSYPTGGLHTEAFF,TGTGCCAGCAGTTACCCGACGGGCGGGTTGCACACTGAAGCTTTCTTT
few,TRBV28,-,TRBJ2-7,CASTTRPITYEQYF,TGTGCCAGCACTACCAGACCGATAACCTACGAGCAGTACTTC
-,TRBV10-1,-,TRBJ1-2,CASSESTVANYGYTF,TGCGCCAGCAGTGAGTCGACGGTAGCTAACTATGGCTACACCTTC
few,TRBV18,-,TRBJ2-1,CASSWRGVSYNEQFF,TGTGCCAGCTCATGGCGCGGGGTCTCCTACAATGAGCAGTTCTTC
-,TRBV7-9,-,TRBJ1-1,CASSFPSDMNTEAFF,TGTGCCAGCAGCTTCCCGTCAGACATGAACACTGAAGCTTTCTTT
few,TRBV4-3,-,TRBJ2-7,CASSQALQGEQYF,TGCGCCAGCAGCCAAGCCCTACAGGGCGAGCAGTACTTC
few,TRBV7-9,-,TRBJ2-7,CASSLTGAISYEQYF,TGTGCCAGCAGCTTAACGGGAGCTATCTCCTACGAGCAGTACTTC
few,TRBV20-1,TRBD2,TRBJ2-4,CSALEASGGHKGAKNIQYF,TGCAGTGCTCTGGAGGCTAGCGGGGGGCACAAGGGGGCCAAAAACATTCAGTACTTC
-,TRBV4-2,-,TRBJ2-5,CASSQVSLDQETQYF,TGTGCCAGCAGCCAAGTCTCGCTGGACCAAGAGACCCAGTACTTC
few,TRBV20-1,-,TRBJ2-7,CSARDLRSGRYEQYF,TGCAGTGCTAGAGATCTTCGTAGCGGACGGTACGAGCAGTACTTC
-,TRBV27,TRBD1,TRBJ1-1,CASRTGERSEAFF,TGTGCCAGCAGGACAGGGGAGAGATCTGAAGCTTTCTTT
few,TRBV7-9,-,TRBJ2-5,CASSLQTDGQYF,TGTGCCAGCAGCTTGCAAACTGATGGCCAGTACTTC
-,TRBV29-1,-,TRBJ1-1,CCVEGLEASF,TGCTGCGTTGAGGGACTAGAAGCTTCCTTT
-,TRBV20-1,-,TRBJ2-5,CSAPRGAVETQYF,TGCAGTGCTCCCCGGGGGGCGGTGGAGACCCAGTACTTC
-,TRBV20-1,-,TRBJ1-1,CSARDSVRGWDTEAFF,TGCAGTGCTAGAGATTCCGTGAGGGGGTGGGACACTGAAGCTTTCTTT
few,TRBV20-1,-,TRBJ2-5,CSARLTSQETQYF,TGCAGTGCTAGGTTGACTAGCCAAGAGACCCAGTACTTC
many,TRBV4-3,-,TRBJ2-7,CASSQEASYEQYF,TGCGCCAGCAGCCAAGAGGCGTCCTACGAGCAGTACTTC
-,TRBV9,-,TRBJ2-5,CASSAGGGNQETQYF,TGTGCCAGCAGCGCCGGGGGAGGCAACCAAGAGACCCAGTACTTC
once,TRBV2,-,TRBJ2-7,CASSEDRYEQYF,TGTGCCAGCAGTGAAGACCGTTACGAGCAGTACTTC
many,TRBV29-1,-,TRBJ2-1,CSVRKGPGRSYNEQFF,TGCAGCGTACGGAAAGGTCCGGGCCGCTCCTACAATGAGCAGTTCTTC
-,TRBV27,-,TRBJ2-5,CASSLSRAGGGETQYF,TGTGCCAGCAGTTTATCCAGGGCAGGTGGGGGAGAGACCCAGTACTTC
-,TRBV29-1,-,TRBJ1-2,CSIMTQTLGYTF,TGCAGCATCATGACACAGACGCTGGGCTACACCTTC